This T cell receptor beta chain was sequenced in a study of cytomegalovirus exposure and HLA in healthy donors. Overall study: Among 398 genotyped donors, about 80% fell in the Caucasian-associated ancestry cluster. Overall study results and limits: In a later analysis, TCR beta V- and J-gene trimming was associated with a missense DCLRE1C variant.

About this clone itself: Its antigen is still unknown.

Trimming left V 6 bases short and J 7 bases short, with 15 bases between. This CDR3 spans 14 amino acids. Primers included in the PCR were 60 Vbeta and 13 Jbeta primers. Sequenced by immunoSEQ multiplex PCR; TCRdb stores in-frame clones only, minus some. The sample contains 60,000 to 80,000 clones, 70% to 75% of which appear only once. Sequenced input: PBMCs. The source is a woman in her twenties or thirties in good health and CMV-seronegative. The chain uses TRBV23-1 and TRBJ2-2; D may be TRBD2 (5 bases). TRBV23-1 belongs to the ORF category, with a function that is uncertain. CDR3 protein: CASSRRPTHGELFF. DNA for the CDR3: TGCGCCAGCAGCCGGAGGCCAACACACGGGGAGCTGTTTTTT.